One sample yielded the 29 T cell receptor beta chains listed below, sequenced in a study of vaccination and CD4 T cells after COVID-19. Time point meaning: late sampling 161 to 241 days after vaccination in a few convalescent patients. Treatment noted: roughly 10-day PBMC culture with coronavirus spike peptide pools or control peptides (ViraFEST assay). Which antigens these TCRs recognize remains unknown. The Oncomine TCR Beta short-read assay was what sequenced the DNA obtained from cultured CD4+ T cells. Each CDR3 protein gets one entry after TCRdb re-called the PCR reads with MiXCR. The data hold around 25,000 distinct CDR3 sequences, with around 42% observed a single time. The sequencing here drew on CD4+ T cells from blood, cultured in vitro, taken about 7 months after SARS-CoV-2 vaccination. All receptors derive from a human donor who had recovered from COVID-19.

V and J are TRBV7-9 and TRBJ2-5; 12 bases align to TRBD2. Trimming removed 4 bases from V and 2 bases from J; junction bases left unmatched: 5. Germline V gene lookup returns CDR1 SEHNR and CDR2 FQNEAQ (reference sequence). The CDR3 spans 16 residues. CDR3 DNA: TGTGCCAGCAGCTCGGGACTAGCGGGCCCACAAGAGACCCAGTACTTC. It yields the protein CASSSGLAGPQETQYF. The variable domain in full, completed from reference TRBV7-9 and TRBJ2-5, reads DTGVSQNPRHKITKRGQNVTFRCDPISEHNRLYWYRQTLGQGPEFLTYFQNEAQLEKSRLLSDRFSAERPKGSFSTLEIQRTEQGDSAMYLCASSSGLAGPQETQYFGPGTRLLVL.

The rearrangement links TRBV20-1 to TRBJ2-1; D unclear. The CDR3 sequence is 11 residues long. From germline, CDR1 is DFQATT and CDR2 SNEGSKA (reference sequence). V shed 3 bases and J shed 5 bases, with 5 bases lying between them. DNA of the CDR3: TGCAGTGCTAGTCCGCACAATGAGCAGTTCTTC. Its protein product is CSASPHNEQFF.

J is TRBJ2-5 and V is TRBV20-1; possibly TRBD2 for D (6 bases). The CDR3 is 14 amino acids. Germline CDR1 reads DFQATT; CDR2 reads SNEGSKA (reference sequence). V dropped 3 bases and J dropped 6 bases, with 17 bases sitting between them. CDR3 in amino acids: CSASYGGGRKTQYF. CDR3 sequence (DNA): TGCAGTGCTAGTTATGGGGGAGGCCGAAAGACCCAGTACTTC.

This clonotype turned up a few times. CDR3 sequence reads: CAIRGTSGTGPAYEQYF. CDR3 in DNA: TGTGCCATCAGAGGGACTAGCGGGACTGGACCCGCCTACGAGCAGTACTTC. V usage is TRBV10-3 and J usage is TRBJ2-7; 13 nucleotides line up with TRBD2. The V segment lost 6 bases and the J segment 2 bases; nucleotides outside the gene matches: 10. Germline loops: CDR1 ENHRY, CDR2 SYGVKD. CDR3 size: 17 residues.

This clonotype has more than one count but fewer than ten. J is TRBJ1-2 and V is TRBV19; 8 nucleotides match TRBD1. V shed 4 bases and J 6 bases; nucleotides not matched to a gene: 4. The CDR3 covers 13 residues. The germline CDR1 and CDR2 sequences are LNHDA and SQIVND (reference sequence). The DNA for the CDR3 is TGTGCCAGTAGTAGGGGACAGGAGGATGGCTACACCTTC. Translating gives CASSRGQEDGYTF.

This chain links TRBV7-2 with TRBJ2-5; D not resolved. The CDR3 runs to 12 residues. V was shortened by 1 base and J by 10 bases, with 10 bases between the two germline ends. From germline, CDR1 is SGHTA and CDR2 FQGNSA. CDR3 coding DNA: TGTGCCAGCAGCTTAGATAGGTCAGGCCAGTACTTC. It specifies CASSLDRSGQYF.

The chain employs TRBV7-2 and TRBJ1-1, with 7 bases that match TRBD1. The CDR3 runs 13 residues. The germline V gene encodes CDR1 SGHTA and CDR2 FQGNSA. The ends lost 6 bases at V and 11 bases at J; junction bases unmatched: 12. This CDR3 is CASSFSDRVAAFF. In DNA, the CDR3 is TGTGCCAGCAGTTTTTCAGACAGGGTGGCCGCTTTCTTT.

This clonotype has only a few counts. The chain carries TRBV20-1 and TRBJ1-2; no clear D gene. Trimming stripped 7 bases from V and 2 bases from J, with 14 bases between. The CDR3 runs 13 residues. In germline, CDR1 is DFQATT, CDR2 SNEGSKA (reference sequence). The CDR3 bases are TGCAGTGTAAGGCCTGGAGGGAACTATGGCTACACCTTC. Encoded protein: CSVRPGGNYGYTF.

With respect to this clonotype: This may be a read error, as it is one base from a much larger clone. The chain couples TRBV12-3 or TRBV12-4 to TRBJ1-1; D gene unclear. The length of the CDR3 is 13 residues. V was cut by 6 bases and J by 11 bases, with 19 bases left in between. The CDR3 loop is CASSSLQGGRAFF. In DNA form, the CDR3 reads TGTGCCAGCAGCTCCCTACAAGGAGGGAGGGCTTTCTTT.

The genes are TRBV4-1 and TRBJ2-5; no clear D gene. The CDR3 has 15 amino acids. The V end was cut by 1 base, the J end by 5 bases, with 14 bases between. CDR1 and CDR2 (germline): MGHRA, YSYEKL. CDR3 in amino acids: CASSQGEGLVETQYF. The CDR3, as DNA: TGCGCCAGCAGCCAAGGGGAAGGGCTAGTTGAGACCCAGTACTTC.

This clonotype was detected once. This sequence joins TRBV18 and TRBJ1-1; 7 bases are a match to TRBD1. Germline V lookup: CDR1 KGHSH, CDR2 LQKENI. After removal of 3 bases from V and 5 bases from J, the junction contained 9 bases not matched to a gene. The CDR3 runs to 15 residues. The CDR3 loop reads CASSPRGGGETEAFF. CDR3 coding DNA: TGTGCCAGCTCACCGCGTGGAGGGGGCGAAACTGAAGCTTTCTTT.

J is TRBJ2-3 and V is TRBV20-1; D uncertain. V lost 7 bases to trimming and J lost 6 bases, with 14 bases between them. Germline CDR1 is DFQATT and CDR2 is SNEGSKA (reference sequence). CDR3 length equals 12 residues. CDR3 bases: TGCAGTGTCTTTAGGACGTCCGATACGCAGTATTTT. Translated: CSVFRTSDTQYF.

The chain joins TRBV10-1 to TRBJ2-7; D uncertain. In germline, CDR1 is WNHNN, CDR2 SYGVQD (reference sequence). V gave up 9 bases and J gave up 0 bases, with 15 bases separating them. The CDR3 contains 14 residues. In DNA, the CDR3 is TGCGCCAGAACTCAGACGTCAGTCTCCTACGAGCAGTACTTC. Translating gives CARTQTSVSYEQYF.

For this clonotype: An end of the junction differs from the germline gene, which may be a read error. CDR3 nucleotide sequence: TGTGCCAGCAGCTTACTGGGCAATGGGCAGTTCTTC. Translating gives CASSLLGNGQFF. This chain joins TRBV7-3 and TRBJ2-1; no clear D gene. The CDR3 runs to 12 residues. Germline loops: CDR1 SGHTA, CDR2 FQGTGA.

This clonotype has more than one count but fewer than ten. The J gene is TRBJ2-1, the V gene TRBV24-1, with 13 bases lining up with TRBD2. Germline CDR1 KGHDR, CDR2 SFDVKD. The CDR3 loop spans 17 amino acids. V was clipped by 4 bases and J by 6 bases; unmatched bases: 8. CDR3 nucleotides: TGTGCCACCAGTGACCAAAGGACTAGCGGGAGTCGCAATGAGCAGTTCTTC. It codes for CATSDQRTSGSRNEQFF.

As regards this clonotype: At one end the junction does not follow the germline gene, possibly because of a read error. The genes are TRBV7-2 and TRBJ2-7; D assignment may be TRBD1 or TRBD2 (5 bases each). This CDR3 is 12 amino acids long. Germline CDR1 and CDR2: SGHTA and FQGNSA. CDR3 sequence reads: CASSARSGTVNF. CDR3 in DNA: TGTGCCAGCAGCGCCCGATCGGGGACCGTTAACTTC.

J is TRBJ2-7 and V is TRBV7-8; 9 bases are a match to TRBD1. CDR1 and CDR2 from the germline V gene are SGHVS and FQNEAQ. The CDR3 contains 14 residues. The V and J ends lost 0 bases and 6 bases, in that order; junction bases with no gene match: 3. The CDR3 spells CASSLAGTGTEQYF. The CDR3 region has the DNA TGTGCCAGCAGCTTAGCTGGGACAGGGACCGAGCAGTACTTC.

This clonotype was seen a few times. This chain uses TRBV6-2 or TRBV6-3 with TRBJ2-2; the D gene is possibly TRBD2 (5 bases). There are 11 residues in the CDR3. V was shortened by 10 bases and J by 7 bases, with 10 bases between the two germline ends. The germline V gene encodes CDR1 MNHEY and CDR2 SVGEGT. The CDR3 protein is CATHRGGELFF. CDR3 bases: TGTGCCACCCATCGGGGCGGGGAGCTGTTTTTT.

The chain uses TRBV20-1 and TRBJ2-1, with 14 positions matching TRBD2. The V gene end was trimmed by 4 bases and the J gene end by 2 bases; junction bases not matched to a gene: 7. Looked up from germline, CDR1 is DFQATT and CDR2 is SNEGSKA (reference sequence). CDR3 length: 17 amino acids. The CDR3 protein is CSATGTSGRATYNEQFF. CDR3 coding DNA: TGCAGTGCTACCGGGACTAGCGGGAGAGCCACCTACAATGAGCAGTTCTTC.

This clonotype turned up a few times. This rearrangement joins TRBV20-1 to TRBJ2-1; 8 bases are shared with TRBD1. The germline V gene encodes CDR1 DFQATT and CDR2 SNEGSKA (reference sequence). This CDR3 contains 16 residues. Trimming cost V 6 bases and J 1 base; bases outside gene matches: 11. CDR3: CSAPTRQGISYNEQFF. The CDR3, as DNA: TGCAGTGCGCCGACCAGACAGGGGATTTCCTACAATGAGCAGTTCTTC.

V and J are TRBV6-1 and TRBJ1-2; D gene unclear. The CDR3 contains 15 residues. The germline V gene encodes CDR1 MNHNS and CDR2 SASEGT. The V end was cut by 6 bases, the J end by 4 bases, with 18 bases between. This CDR3 reads CASRFPRSGGYGYTF. In DNA form, the CDR3 reads TGTGCCAGCAGATTCCCCCGAAGTGGTGGCTATGGCTACACCTTC.

This clonotype was counted a few times. The chain carries TRBV7-9 and TRBJ2-3; tentative D call: TRBD2 (6 bases). The V gene lost 4 bases and the J gene lost 0 bases, with 8 bases spanning the gap. The germline CDR1 and CDR2 sequences are SEHNR and FQNEAQ (reference sequence). The length of the CDR3 is 14 residues. The chain's CDR3 is CASSSGGSTDTQYF. The CDR3 DNA reads TGTGCCAGCAGCTCCGGGGGAAGCACAGATACGCAGTATTTT. The full variable domain, completed using reference TRBV7-9 and TRBJ2-3, is DTGVSQNPRHKITKRGQNVTFRCDPISEHNRLYWYRQTLGQGPEFLTYFQNEAQLEKSRLLSDRFSAERPKGSFSTLEIQRTEQGDSAMYLCASSSGGSTDTQYFGPGTRLTVL.

The V and J genes are TRBV7-6 and TRBJ2-3, with D hard to call. The germline gives CDR1 SGHVS, CDR2 FNYEAQ. Trimming removed 2 bases at V and 0 bases at J, with 9 bases between. The CDR3 sequence is 15 residues long. DNA of the CDR3: TGTGCCAGCAGCTTAAGTGGGTCGAGCACAGATACGCAGTATTTT. It yields the protein CASSLSGSSTDTQYF.

There are a few counts of this clonotype. The chain employs TRBV15 and TRBJ2-7; D is uncertain. The germline V gene has CDR1 LNHNV and CDR2 YYDKDF (reference sequence). Trimming left V 0 bases short and J 4 bases short, with 7 bases between. CDR3 length: 13 residues. The chain's CDR3 is CATSRDLSYEQYF. The CDR3 DNA is TGTGCCACCAGCAGAGATTTGTCTTACGAGCAGTACTTC.

This chain joins TRBV10-2 and TRBJ1-1; D remains ambiguous. The CDR3 is 16 residues long. Germline loops: CDR1 WSHSY, CDR2 SAAADI. V lost 2 bases to trimming and J lost 3 bases, with 16 bases between them. CDR3 nucleotide sequence: TGCGCCAGCAGTGAGATTGGGTGGTTTGGTGACACTGAAGCTTTCTTT. It specifies CASSEIGWFGDTEAFF.

The chain links TRBV7-2 to TRBJ2-2; the D gene is possibly TRBD2 (6 bases). The ends were cut back, 1 base at V and 5 bases at J, with 11 bases in the middle. The germline gives CDR1 SGHTA, CDR2 FQGNSA. This CDR3 contains 15 residues. The DNA for the CDR3 is TGTGCCAGCAGCTTAGGGGGGAGGACGACCGGGGAGCTGTTTTTT. Encoded protein: CASSLGGRTTGELFF. Using reference TRBV7-2 and TRBJ2-2 for the parts outside the CDR3, the full variable domain is GAGVSQSPSNKVTEKGKDVELRCDPISGHTALYWYRQSLGQGLEFLIYFQGNSAPDKSGLPSDRFSAERTGGSVSTLTIQRTQQEDSAVYLCASSLGGRTTGELFFGEGSRLTVL.

The CDR3 sequence: CASRGSGRASNEQFF. The CDR3 DNA is TGTGCCAGCAGGGGTAGCGGGAGGGCGAGTAATGAGCAGTTCTTC. This chain joins TRBV27 and TRBJ2-1; 11 bases fit TRBD2. In germline, CDR1 is MNHEY, CDR2 SMNVEV (reference sequence). The trim removed 6 bases at V and 7 bases at J, leaving 8 bases unmatched. This CDR3 is built from 15 residues.

This clonotype was detected only a few times. The rearrangement links TRBV15 to TRBJ2-2, with 9 bases fitting TRBD2. Germline values: CDR1 LNHNV, CDR2 YYDKDF (reference sequence). The CDR3 spans 18 residues. After removal of 3 bases from V and 3 bases from J, the junction contained 11 bases not matched to a gene. This CDR3 reads CATSSDPIAGVDTGELFF. In DNA, the CDR3 is TGTGCCACCAGCAGTGATCCCATAGCGGGAGTTGACACCGGGGAGCTGTTTTTT.

The CDR3 is CSAGGQDRYGYTF. The CDR3 nucleotides are TGCAGTGCTGGGGGACAGGATCGCTATGGCTACACCTTC. The gene calls are TRBV20-1 and TRBJ1-2, with 8 bases that match TRBD1. The CDR3 length is 13 residues. The germline V gene encodes CDR1 DFQATT and CDR2 SNEGSKA (reference sequence). The J segment lost 4 bases and the V segment lost 5 bases, leaving 6 bases of the junction unmatched.